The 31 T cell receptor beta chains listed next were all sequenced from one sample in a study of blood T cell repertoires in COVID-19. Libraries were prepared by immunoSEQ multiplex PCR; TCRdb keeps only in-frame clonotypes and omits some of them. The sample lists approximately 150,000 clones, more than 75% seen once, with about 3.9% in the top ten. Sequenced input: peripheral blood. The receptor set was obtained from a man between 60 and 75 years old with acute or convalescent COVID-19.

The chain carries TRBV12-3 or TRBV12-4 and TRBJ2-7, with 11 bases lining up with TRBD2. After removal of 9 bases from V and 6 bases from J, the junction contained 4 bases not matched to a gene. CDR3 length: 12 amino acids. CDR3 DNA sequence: TGTGCCAGTAGCGGGAGGGCCCCCGAGCAGTACTTC. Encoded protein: CASSGRAPEQYF.

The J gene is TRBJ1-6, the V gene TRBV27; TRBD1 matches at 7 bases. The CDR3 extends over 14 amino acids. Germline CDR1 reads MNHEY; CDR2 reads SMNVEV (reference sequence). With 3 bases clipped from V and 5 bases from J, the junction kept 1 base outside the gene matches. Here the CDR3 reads CASSFRGHNSPLHF. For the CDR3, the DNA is TGTGCCAGCAGTTTTAGGGGGCATAATTCACCCCTCCACTTT.

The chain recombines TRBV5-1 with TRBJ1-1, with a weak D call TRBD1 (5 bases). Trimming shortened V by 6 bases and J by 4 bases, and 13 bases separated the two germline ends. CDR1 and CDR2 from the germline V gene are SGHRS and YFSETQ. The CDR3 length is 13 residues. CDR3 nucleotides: TGCGCCAGCAAAGCGGGACCCACCACTGAAGCTTTCTTT. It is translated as CASKAGPTTEAFF.

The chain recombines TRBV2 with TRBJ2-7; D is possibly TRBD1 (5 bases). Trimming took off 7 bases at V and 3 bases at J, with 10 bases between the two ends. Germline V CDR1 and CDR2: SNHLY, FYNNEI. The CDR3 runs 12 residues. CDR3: CASKTEVYEQYF. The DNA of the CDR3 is TGTGCCAGCAAGACAGAGGTCTACGAGCAGTACTTC.

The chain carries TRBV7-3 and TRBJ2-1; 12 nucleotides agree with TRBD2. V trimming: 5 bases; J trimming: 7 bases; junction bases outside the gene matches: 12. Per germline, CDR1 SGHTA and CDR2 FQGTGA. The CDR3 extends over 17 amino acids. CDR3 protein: CASSLLPGLAGSNEQFF. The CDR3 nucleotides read TGTGCCAGCAGCCTCTTGCCGGGACTAGCGGGTTCGAATGAGCAGTTCTTC.

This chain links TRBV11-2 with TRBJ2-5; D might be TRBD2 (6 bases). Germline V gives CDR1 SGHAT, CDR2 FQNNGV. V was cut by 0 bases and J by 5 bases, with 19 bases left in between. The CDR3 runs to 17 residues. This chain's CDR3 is CASSLDLTTGVTETQYF. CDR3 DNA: TGTGCCAGCAGCTTAGATCTTACGACGGGAGTTACGGAGACCCAGTACTTC.

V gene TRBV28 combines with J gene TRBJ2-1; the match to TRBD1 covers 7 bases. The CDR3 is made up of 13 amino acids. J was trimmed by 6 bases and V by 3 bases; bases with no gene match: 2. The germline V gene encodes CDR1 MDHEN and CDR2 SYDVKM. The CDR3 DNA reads TGTGCCAGCAGTTTGGGACAGTCCAATGAGCAGTTCTTC. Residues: CASSLGQSNEQFF.

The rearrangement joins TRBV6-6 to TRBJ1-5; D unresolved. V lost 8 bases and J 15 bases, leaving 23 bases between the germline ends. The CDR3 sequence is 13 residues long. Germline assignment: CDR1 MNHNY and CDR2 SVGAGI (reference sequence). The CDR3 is CASSELTKPRRHF. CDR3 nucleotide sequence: TGTGCCAGCTCAGAACTAACGAAGCCCCGCCGGCATTTT.

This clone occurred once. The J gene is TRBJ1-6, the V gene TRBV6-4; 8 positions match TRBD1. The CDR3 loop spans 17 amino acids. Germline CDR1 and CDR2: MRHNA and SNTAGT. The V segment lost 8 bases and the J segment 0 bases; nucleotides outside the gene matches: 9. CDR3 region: CASSKGDRSSYNSPLHF. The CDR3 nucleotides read TGTGCCAGCTCCAAGGGGGACAGGAGCTCCTATAATTCACCCCTCCACTTT.

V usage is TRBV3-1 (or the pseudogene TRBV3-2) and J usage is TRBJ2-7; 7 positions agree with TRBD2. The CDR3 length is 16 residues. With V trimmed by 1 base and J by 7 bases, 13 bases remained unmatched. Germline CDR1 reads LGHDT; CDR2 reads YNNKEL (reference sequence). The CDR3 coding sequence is TGTGCCAGCAGCCAAGTTTCACTAGCGCTCCTCTGGGAGCAGTACTTC. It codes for CASSQVSLALLWEQYF.

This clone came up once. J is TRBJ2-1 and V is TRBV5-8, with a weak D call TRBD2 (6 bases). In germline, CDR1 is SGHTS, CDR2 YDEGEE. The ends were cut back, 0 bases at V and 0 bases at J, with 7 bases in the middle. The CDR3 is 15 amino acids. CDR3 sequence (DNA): TGTGCCAGCAGCTTGGACGGGAGCTCCTACAATGAGCAGTTCTTC. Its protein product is CASSLDGSSYNEQFF.

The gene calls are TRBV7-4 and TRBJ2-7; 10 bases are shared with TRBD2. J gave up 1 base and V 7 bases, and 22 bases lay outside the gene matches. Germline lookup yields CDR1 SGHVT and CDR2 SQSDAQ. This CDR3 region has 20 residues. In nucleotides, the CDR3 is TGTGCCAGCACCATAACGTGGGACCGAGGACTAGCGGCTCTATCCTACGAGCAGTACTTC. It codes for CASTITWDRGLAALSYEQYF.

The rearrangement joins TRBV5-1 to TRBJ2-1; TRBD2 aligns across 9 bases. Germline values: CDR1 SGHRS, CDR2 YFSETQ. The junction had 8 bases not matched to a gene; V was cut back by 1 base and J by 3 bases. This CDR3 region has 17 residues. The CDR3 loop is CASSLSPSGTVYNEQFF. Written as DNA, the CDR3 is TGCGCCAGCAGCTTGTCCCCTAGCGGGACTGTCTACAATGAGCAGTTCTTC.

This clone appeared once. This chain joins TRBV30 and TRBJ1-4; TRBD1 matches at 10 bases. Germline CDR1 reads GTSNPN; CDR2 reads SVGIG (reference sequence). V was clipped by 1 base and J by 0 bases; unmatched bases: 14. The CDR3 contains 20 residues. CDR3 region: CAWSASPMTGGPPTNEKLFF. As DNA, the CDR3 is TGTGCCTGGAGTGCTTCCCCCATGACAGGGGGCCCCCCAACTAATGAAAAACTGTTTTTT.

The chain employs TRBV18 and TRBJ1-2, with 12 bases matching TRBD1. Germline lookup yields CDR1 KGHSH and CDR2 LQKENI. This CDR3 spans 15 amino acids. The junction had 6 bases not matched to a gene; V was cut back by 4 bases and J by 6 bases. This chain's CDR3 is CASSLPGTGGDGYTF. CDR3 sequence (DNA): TGTGCCAGCTCACTTCCTGGGACAGGGGGCGATGGCTACACCTTC. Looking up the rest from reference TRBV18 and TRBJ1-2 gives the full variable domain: NAGVMQNPRHLVRRRGQEARLRCSPMKGHSHVYWYRQLPEEGLKFMVYLQKENIIDESGMPKERFSAEFPKEGPSILRIQQVVRGDSAAYFCASSLPGTGGDGYTFGSGTRLTVV.

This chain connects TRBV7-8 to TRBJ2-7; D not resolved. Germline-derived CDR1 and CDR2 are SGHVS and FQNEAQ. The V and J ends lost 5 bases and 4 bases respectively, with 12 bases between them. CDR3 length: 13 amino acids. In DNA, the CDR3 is TGTGCCAGCAGCCCTAGGATCGGGTACGAGCAGTACTTC. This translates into CASSPRIGYEQYF.

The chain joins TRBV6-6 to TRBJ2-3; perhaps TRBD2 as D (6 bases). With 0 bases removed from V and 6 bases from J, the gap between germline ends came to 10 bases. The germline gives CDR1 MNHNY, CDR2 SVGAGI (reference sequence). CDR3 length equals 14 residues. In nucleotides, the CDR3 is TGTGCCAGCAGTTACTCGAGAAGCGGGGATACGCAGTATTTT. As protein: CASSYSRSGDTQYF.

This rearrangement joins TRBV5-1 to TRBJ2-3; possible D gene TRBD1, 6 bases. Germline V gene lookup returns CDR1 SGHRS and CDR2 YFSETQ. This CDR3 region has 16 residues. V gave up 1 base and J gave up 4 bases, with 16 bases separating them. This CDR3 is CASSLQGTLSADTQYF. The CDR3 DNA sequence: TGCGCCAGCAGCTTGCAGGGGACCCTCTCCGCAGATACGCAGTATTTT. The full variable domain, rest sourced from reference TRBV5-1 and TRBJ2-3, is KAGVTQTPRYLIKTRGQQVTLSCSPISGHRSVSWYQQTPGQGLQFLFEYFSETQRNKGNFPGRFSGRQFSNSRSEMNVSTLELGDSALYLCASSLQGTLSADTQYFGPGTRLTVL.

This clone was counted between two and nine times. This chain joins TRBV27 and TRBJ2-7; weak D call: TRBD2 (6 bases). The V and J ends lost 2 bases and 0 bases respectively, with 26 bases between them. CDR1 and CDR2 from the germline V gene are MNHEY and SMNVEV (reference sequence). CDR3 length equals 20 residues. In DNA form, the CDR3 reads TGTGCCAGCAGTTTAAATCGTTTGGGGTTTGGGACTCAATCCTCCTACGAGCAGTACTTC. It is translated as CASSLNRLGFGTQSSYEQYF.

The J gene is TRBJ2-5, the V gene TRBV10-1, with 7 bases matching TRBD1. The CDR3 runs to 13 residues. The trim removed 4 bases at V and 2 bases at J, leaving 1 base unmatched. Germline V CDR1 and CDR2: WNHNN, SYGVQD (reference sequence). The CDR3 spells CASSGGQQETQYF. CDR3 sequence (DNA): TGCGCCAGCAGTGGGGGACAGCAAGAGACCCAGTACTTC.

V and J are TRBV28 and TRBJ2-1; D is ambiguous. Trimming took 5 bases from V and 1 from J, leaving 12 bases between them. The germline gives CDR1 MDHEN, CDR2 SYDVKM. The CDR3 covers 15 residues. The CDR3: CASSTPPASYNEQFF. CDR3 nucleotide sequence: TGTGCCAGCAGTACCCCTCCCGCGTCCTACAATGAGCAGTTCTTC. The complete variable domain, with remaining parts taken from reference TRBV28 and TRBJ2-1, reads DVKVTQSSRYLVKRTGEKVFLECVQDMDHENMFWYRQDPGLGLRLIYFSYDVKMKEKGDIPEGYSVSREKKERFSLILESASTNQTSMYLCASSTPPASYNEQFFGPGTRLTVL.

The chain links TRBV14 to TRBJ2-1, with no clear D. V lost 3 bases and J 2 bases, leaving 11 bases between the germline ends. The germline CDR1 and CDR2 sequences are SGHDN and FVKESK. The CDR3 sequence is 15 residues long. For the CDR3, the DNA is TGTGCCAGCAGCCACCGACTGGAACCCTACAATGAGCAGTTCTTC. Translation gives CASSHRLEPYNEQFF.

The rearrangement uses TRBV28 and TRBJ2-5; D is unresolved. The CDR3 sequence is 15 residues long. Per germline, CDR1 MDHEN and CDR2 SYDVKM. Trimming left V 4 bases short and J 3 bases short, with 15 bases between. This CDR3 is CASSSSVPLEETQYF. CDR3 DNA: TGTGCCAGCAGTTCCTCGGTACCACTCGAAGAGACCCAGTACTTC.

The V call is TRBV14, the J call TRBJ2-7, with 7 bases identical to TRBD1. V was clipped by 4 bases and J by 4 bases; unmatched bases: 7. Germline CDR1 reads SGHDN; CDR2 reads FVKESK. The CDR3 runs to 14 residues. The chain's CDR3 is CASSLQGLVYEQYF. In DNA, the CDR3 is TGTGCCAGCAGCCTACAGGGGTTAGTTTACGAGCAGTACTTC.

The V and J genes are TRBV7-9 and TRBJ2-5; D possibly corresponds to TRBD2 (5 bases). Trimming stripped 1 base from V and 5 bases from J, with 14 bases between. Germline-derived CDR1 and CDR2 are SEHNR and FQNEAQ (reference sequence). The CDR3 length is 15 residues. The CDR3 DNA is TGTGCCAGCAGCTTAGGGGTCGGGATAGCGGAGACCCAGTACTTC. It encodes CASSLGVGIAETQYF.

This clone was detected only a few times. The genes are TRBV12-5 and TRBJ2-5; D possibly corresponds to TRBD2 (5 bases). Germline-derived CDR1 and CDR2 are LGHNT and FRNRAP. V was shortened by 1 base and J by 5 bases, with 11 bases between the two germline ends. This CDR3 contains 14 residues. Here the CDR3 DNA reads TGTGCTAGTGGTTTGGGGGTCGCGGGTGAGACCCAGTACTTC. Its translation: CASGLGVAGETQYF.

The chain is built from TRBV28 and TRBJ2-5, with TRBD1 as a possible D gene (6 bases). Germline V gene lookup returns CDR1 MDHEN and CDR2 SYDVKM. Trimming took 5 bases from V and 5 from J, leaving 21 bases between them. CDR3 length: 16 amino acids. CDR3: CASSPLENNGQETQYF. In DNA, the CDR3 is TGTGCCAGCAGTCCCCTTGAGAACAACGGACAGGAGACCCAGTACTTC.

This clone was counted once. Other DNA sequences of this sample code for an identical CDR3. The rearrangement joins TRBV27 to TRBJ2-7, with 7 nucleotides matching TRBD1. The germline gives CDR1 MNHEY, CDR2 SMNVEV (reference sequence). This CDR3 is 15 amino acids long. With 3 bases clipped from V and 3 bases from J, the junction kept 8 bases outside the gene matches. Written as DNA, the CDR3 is TGTGCCAGCAGTTTTAAGGCAGGGGGTAGCTACGAGCAGTACTTC. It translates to CASSFKAGGSYEQYF.

This chain's CDR3 is CASSLVVSLIAGELFF. DNA for the CDR3: TGCGCCAGCAGCTTGGTAGTTAGCCTGATCGCCGGGGAGCTGTTTTTT. The V call is TRBV5-1, the J call TRBJ2-2; unclear D gene. From germline, CDR1 is SGHRS and CDR2 YFSETQ. The CDR3 totals 16 residues. V shed 0 bases and J shed 6 bases, with 15 bases lying between them.

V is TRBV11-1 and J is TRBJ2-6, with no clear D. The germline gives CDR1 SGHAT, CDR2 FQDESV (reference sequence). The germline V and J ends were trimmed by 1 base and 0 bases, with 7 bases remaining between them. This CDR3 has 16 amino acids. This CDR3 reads CASSLGAYSGANVLTF. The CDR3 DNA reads TGTGCCAGCAGCTTAGGGGCTTACTCTGGGGCCAACGTCCTGACTTTC. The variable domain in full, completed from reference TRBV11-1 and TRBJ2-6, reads EAEVAQSPRYKITEKSQAVAFWCDPISGHATLYWYRQILGQGPELLVQFQDESVVDDSQLPKDRFSAERLKGVDSTLKIQPAELGDSAMYLCASSLGAYSGANVLTFGAGSRLTVL.

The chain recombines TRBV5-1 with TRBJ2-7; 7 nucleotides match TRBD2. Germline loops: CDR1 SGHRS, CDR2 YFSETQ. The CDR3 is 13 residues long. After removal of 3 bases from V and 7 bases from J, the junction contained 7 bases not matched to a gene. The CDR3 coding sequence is TGCGCCAGCAGCTGGGGGGGACCGGCAGAGCAGTACTTC. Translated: CASSWGGPAEQYF.